This T cell receptor beta chain is drawn from a study of T-cell reconstitution after alpha-beta-depleted transplantation in children. General study results and limits: Reports say that about two months after transplant, the alpha-beta T cells came out of several hundred graft clones that had expanded. There were some patients whose high TCRbeta diversity at day 60 came from surviving recipient T cells and thymic progenitors. From newly produced T cells came most of the T-cell counts and diversity one year after transplant.

This clonotype was detected many times. No antigen is known for it. Per germline, CDR1 MDHEN and CDR2 SYDVKM. V lost 4 bases to trimming and J lost 5 bases; unmatched junction nucleotides: 10. The CDR3 is 15 residues long. Library preparation (for TCRbeta) was performed with unique molecular identifiers. One entry per CDR3 protein, called by TCRdb with MiXCR from the PCR reads. In the table there are under 300,000 distinct CDR3 sequences, 11% of which are singletons. This chain links TRBV28 with TRBJ1-1; 7 bases match TRBD1. Sequencing used peripheral blood, obtained 180 days after TCRalphabeta/CD19-depleted stem cell transplant. This TCR was recovered from a male patient aged 2 to 9 who had a stem cell transplant for chronic granulomatous disease, so the T cells may come from the graft donor. The DNA for the CDR3 is TGTGCCAGCAGTTCTTTGAAGGGGGCGATAACTGAAGCTTTCTTT. As protein: CASSSLKGAITEAFF.